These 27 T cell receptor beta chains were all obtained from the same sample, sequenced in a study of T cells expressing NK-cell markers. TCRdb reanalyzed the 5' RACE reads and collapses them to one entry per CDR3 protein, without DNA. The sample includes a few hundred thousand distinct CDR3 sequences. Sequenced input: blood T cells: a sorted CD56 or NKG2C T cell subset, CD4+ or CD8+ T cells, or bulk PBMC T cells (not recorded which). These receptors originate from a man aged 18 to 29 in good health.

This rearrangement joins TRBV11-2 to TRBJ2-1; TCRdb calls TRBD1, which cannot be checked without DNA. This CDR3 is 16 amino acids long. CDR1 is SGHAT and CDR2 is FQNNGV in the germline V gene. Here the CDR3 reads CASSRPGQSSYNEQFF.

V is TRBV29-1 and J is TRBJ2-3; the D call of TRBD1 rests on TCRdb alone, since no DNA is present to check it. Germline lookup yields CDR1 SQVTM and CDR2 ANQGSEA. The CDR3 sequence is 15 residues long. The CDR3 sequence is CSVEGAHTSTDTQYF.

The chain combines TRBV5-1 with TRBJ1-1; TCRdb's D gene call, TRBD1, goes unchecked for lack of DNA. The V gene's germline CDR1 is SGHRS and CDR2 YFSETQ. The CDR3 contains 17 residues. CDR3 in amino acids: CASSWPQGQTMNTEAFF.

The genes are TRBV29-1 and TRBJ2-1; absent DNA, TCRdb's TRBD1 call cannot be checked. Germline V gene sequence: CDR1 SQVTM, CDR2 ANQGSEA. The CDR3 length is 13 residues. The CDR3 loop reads CSVGGRGTNEQFF.

CDR3 sequence reads: CASSPRGGANSGNTIYF. This chain uses TRBV5-1 with TRBJ1-3. The CDR3 is 17 amino acids. Germline loops: CDR1 SGHRS, CDR2 YFSETQ.

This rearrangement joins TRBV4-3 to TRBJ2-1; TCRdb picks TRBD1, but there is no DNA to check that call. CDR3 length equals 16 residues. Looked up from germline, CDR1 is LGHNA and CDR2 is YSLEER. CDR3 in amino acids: CASSQGVGQGLYEQFF.

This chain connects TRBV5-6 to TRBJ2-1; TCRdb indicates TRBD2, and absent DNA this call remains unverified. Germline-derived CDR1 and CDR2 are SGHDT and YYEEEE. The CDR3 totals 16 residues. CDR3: CASSFYTGGVGDEQFF.

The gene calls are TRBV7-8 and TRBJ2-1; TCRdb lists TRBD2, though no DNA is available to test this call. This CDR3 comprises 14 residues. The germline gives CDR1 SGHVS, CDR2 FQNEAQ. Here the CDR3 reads CASSLKRVADEQFF.

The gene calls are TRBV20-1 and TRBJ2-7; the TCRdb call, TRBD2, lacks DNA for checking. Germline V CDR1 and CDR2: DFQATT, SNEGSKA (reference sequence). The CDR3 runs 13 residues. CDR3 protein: CSARKSVIYEQYF.

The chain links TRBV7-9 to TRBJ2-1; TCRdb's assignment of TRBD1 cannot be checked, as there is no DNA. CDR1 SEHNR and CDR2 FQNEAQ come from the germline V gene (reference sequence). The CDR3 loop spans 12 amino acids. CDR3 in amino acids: CASSPDRDEQFF.

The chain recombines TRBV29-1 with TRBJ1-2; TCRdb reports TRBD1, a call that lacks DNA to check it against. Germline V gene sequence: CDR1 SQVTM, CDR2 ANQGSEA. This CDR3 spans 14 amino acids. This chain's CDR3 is CSFLGQGGNYGYTF.

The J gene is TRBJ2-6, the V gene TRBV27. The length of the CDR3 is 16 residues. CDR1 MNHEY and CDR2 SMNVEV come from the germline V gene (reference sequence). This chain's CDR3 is CASSLLLSSGANVLTF.

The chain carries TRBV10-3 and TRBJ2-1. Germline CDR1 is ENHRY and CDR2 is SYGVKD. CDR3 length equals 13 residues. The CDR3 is CAISGDPYNEQFF.

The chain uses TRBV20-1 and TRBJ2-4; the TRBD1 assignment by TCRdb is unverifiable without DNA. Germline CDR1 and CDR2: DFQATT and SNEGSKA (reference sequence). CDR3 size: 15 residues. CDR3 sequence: CSARHRLEAKNIQYF.

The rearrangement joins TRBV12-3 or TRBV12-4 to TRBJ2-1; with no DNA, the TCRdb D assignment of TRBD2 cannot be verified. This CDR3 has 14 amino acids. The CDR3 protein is CASSRLAGVNEQFF.

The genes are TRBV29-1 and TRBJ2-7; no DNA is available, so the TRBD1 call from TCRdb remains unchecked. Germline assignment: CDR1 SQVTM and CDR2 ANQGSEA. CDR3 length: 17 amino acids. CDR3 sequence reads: CSVDSAGPDGGPYEQYF.

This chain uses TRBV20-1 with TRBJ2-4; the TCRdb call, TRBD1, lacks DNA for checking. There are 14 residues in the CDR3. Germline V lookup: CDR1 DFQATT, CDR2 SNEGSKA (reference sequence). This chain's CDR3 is CSAQGALGKNIQYF.

The CDR3 sequence is CASSYGLHPVRETQYF. The chain combines TRBV6-2 or TRBV6-3 with TRBJ2-5; TCRdb gives TRBD1 as the D gene, but with no DNA this cannot be confirmed. Germline V gives CDR1 MNHEY, CDR2 SVGEGT. The CDR3 is made up of 16 amino acids.

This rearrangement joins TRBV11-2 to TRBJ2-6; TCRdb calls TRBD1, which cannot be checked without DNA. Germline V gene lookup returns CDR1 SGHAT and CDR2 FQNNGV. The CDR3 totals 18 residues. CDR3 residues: CASSSYRVLSSGANVLTF.

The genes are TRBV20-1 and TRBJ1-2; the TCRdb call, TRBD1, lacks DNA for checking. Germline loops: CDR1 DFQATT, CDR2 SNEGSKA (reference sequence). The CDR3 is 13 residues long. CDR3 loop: CSAKTGVSYGYTF.

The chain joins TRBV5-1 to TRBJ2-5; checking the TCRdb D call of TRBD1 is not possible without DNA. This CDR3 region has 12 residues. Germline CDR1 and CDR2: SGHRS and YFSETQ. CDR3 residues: CASSRPEETQYF.

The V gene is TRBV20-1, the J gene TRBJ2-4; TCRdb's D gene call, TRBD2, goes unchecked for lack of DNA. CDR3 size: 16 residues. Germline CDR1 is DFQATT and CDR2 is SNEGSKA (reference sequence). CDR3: CSARGLAAIAKNIQYF.

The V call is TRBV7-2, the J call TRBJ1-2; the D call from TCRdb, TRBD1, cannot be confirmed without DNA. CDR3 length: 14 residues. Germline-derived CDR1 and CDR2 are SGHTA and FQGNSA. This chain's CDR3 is CASNLRSQGEGYTF.

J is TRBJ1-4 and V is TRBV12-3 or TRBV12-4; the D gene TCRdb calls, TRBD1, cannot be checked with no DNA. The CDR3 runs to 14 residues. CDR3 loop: CASSAGQGNEKLFF.

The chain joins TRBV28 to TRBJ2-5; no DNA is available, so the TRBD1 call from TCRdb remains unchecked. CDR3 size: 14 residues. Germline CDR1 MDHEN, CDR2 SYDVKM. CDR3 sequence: CASIETGGDETQYF.

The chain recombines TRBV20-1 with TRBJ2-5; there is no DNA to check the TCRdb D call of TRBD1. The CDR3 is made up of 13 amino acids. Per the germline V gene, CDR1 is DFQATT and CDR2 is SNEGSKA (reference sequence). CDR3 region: CSAQKDWGETQYF.

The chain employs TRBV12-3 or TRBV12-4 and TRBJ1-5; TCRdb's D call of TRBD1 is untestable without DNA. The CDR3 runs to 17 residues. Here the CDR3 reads CASSPTGTGALGRPQHF.